This T cell receptor (beta chain) was identified during a study of blood T cell repertoires in COVID-19. Study summary: PBMCs, B-cell-depleted T cells, or T cells were the source of the cDNA or gDNA that made up the material.

In assigning cohorts, the study relied on participant-reported clinical history. In the original analysis: Estimates of nucleated cell counts were drawn from the amplification of reference gene primers. Sequencing used immunoSEQ multiplex PCR; TCRdb keeps in-frame clones, though not all of them. The V and J calls and clone size come from that table; D and trimming were worked out from the DNA. This repertoire shows around 200,000 clones, roughly 83% found once; its top ten account for about 5.6%. CDR3 size: 14 residues. CDR1 is SNHLY, CDR2 FYNNEI, per germline. Trimming left V 4 bases short and J 6 bases short, with 15 bases between.

The sample taken for sequencing was PBMCs or T cells enriched from blood (not recorded which). This clonotype originated in a man between 35 and 55 years old with acute COVID-19. The rearrangement uses TRBV2 and TRBJ1-2; D is possibly TRBD1 (5 bases). This CDR3 is CASSGDEGRNGYTF. The CDR3 bases are TGTGCCAGCAGTGGGGATGAGGGGAGGAATGGCTACACCTTC. The complete variable domain, with remaining parts taken from reference TRBV2 and TRBJ1-2, reads EPEVTQTPSHQVTQMGQEVILRCVPISNHLYFYWYRQILGQKVEFLVSFYNNEISEKSEIFDDQFSVERPDGSNFTLKIRSTKLEDSAMYFCASSGDEGRNGYTFGSGTRLTVV.